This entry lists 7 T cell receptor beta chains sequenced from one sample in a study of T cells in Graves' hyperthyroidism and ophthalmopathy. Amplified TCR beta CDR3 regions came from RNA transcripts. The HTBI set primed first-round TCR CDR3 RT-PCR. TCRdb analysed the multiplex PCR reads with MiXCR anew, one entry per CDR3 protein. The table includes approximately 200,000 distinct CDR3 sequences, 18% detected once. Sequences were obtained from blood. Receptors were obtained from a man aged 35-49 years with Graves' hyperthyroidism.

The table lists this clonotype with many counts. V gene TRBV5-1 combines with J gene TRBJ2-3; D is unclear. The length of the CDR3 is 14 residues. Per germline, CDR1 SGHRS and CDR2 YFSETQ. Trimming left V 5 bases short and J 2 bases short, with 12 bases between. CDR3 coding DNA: TGCGCCAGCAGTAGAGACACCGCCACAGATACGCAGTATTTT. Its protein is CASSRDTATDTQYF.

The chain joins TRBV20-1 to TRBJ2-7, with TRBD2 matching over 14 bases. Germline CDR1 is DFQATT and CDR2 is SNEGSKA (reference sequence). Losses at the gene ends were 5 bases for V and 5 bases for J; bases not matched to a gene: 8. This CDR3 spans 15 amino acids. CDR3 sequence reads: CSARRPGLAGDEQYF. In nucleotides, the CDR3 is TGCAGTGCTCGACGGCCGGGACTAGCGGGGGACGAGCAGTACTTC.

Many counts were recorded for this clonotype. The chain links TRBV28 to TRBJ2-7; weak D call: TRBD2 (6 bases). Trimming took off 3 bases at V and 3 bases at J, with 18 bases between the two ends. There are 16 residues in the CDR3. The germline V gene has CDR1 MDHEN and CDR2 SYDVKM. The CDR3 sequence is CASSLIWRGVFYEQYF. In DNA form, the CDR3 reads TGTGCCAGCAGTTTGATTTGGAGGGGTGTATTCTACGAGCAGTACTTC.

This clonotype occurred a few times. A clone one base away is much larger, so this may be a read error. The CDR3 protein is CASSPPDPQETQYF. DNA for the CDR3: TGTGCCAGCAGCCCTCCAGACCCTCAAGAGACCCAGTACTTC. The gene calls are TRBV7-2 and TRBJ2-5; D uncertain. The germline V gene encodes CDR1 SGHTA and CDR2 FQGNSA. The CDR3 covers 14 residues. V lost 5 bases and J 2 bases, leaving 12 bases between the germline ends.

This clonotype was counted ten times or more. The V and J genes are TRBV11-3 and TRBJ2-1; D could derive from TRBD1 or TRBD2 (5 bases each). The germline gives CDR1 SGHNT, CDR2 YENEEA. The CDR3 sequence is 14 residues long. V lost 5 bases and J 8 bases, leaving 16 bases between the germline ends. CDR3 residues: CASSIGTGWDEQFF. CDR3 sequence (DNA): TGTGCCAGCAGCATCGGGACGGGGTGGGATGAGCAGTTCTTC.

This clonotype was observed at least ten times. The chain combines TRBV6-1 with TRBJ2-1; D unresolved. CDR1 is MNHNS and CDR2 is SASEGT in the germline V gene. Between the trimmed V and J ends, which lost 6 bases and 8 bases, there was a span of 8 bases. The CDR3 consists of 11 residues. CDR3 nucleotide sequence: TGTGCCAGCAGACTCCTGGATGAGCAGTTCTTC. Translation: CASRLLDEQFF.

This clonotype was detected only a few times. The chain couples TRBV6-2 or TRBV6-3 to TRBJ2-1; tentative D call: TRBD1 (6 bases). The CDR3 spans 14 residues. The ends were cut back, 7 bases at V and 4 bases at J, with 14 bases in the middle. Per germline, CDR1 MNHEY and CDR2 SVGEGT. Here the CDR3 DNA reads TGTGCCAGCAAGTGGACAGAACTTTACAATGAGCAGTTCTTC. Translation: CASKWTELYNEQFF.